This paragraph covers one T cell receptor beta chain sequence. Its specificity is unknown. Treatment here: around 19 received Ad26.COV2.S at low or high dose, single or two shots; five or six received placebo; per-sample allocation not given. Specimen acquisition occurred on day 63 following the initial vaccine or placebo injection. This sample was included in a study of Ad26.COV2.S vaccination and SARS-CoV-2 variants. Study-level points and caveats: Marked by substantial breadth, spike-specific CD8+ and CD4+ T cell responses were reportedly seen after vaccination.

Profiled with immunoSEQ multiplex PCR; TCRdb holds only in-frame clones, not every one. The table lists about 430,000 clones, 90% of them singletons, with over 9% in the top ten. The CDR3 extends over 13 amino acids. The V end was cut by 6 bases, the J end by 8 bases, with 16 bases between. Germline lookup yields CDR1 MNHEY and CDR2 SMNVEV (reference sequence). The chain combines TRBV27 with TRBJ1-2, with D maybe TRBD1 (6 bases). Sequences were derived from peripheral blood, sampled in a trial of Ad26.COV2.S vaccine versus placebo. The TCR comes from a person aged 18 to 59 who received the Ad26.COV2.S COVID-19 vaccine or a placebo. The CDR3: CASSRADRRGYTF. CDR3 nucleotides: TGTGCCAGCAGCAGGGCCGACAGGCGCGGCTACACCTTC.